The present T cell receptor beta chain was sequenced within a study of cytomegalovirus exposure and HLA in healthy donors. Study overall: Unique TCRs from HLA-typed donors, some 85 million of them, were held in an early data release.

About this clone: The antigen is unknown.

Findings of the study overall: Productive rates of about 87% or about 30% were seen for most TCR beta V segments in an earlier analysis.

Germline V gives CDR1 SEHNR, CDR2 FQNEAQ (reference sequence). V shed 4 bases, J shed 0 bases, and the junction held 4 bases outside the gene matches. The CDR3 is 15 residues long. 13 Jbeta primers and 60 Vbeta primers were used for the PCR. The repertoire was sequenced with immunoSEQ multiplex PCR; TCRdb's copy has only in-frame clones and lacks some. The sample holds under 250,000 clones, 76% seen once. The receptor's source is a man aged 18 to 29 in good health and CMV-seronegative. J is TRBJ2-7 and V is TRBV7-9; 9 bases agree with TRBD1. Sequencing was performed on PBMCs. CDR3 in amino acids: CASSSADRGSYEQYF. The CDR3 DNA is TGTGCCAGCAGCTCCGCGGACAGGGGCTCCTACGAGCAGTACTTC.